A selection of T cell receptor beta chains follows, all from one sample in a study of response to subunit inactivated influenza vaccine. TCRdb independently ran MiXCR on the RT-PCR reads; one entry per CDR3 protein. The repertoire holds hundreds of thousands of distinct CDR3 sequences, with about 14% as singletons. Here the sequenced sample was PBMCs from blood, taken about 14 days before vaccination. The receptors were gathered from a man aged 50-60 years who received an inactivated influenza vaccine. The CDR3 runs from the conserved cysteine through the conserved F or W. D genes are given only for firm matches. Only some rows state a clone size, as once, few, many or a class for expanded clones.

size,J,V,D,DNA,CDR3
NA,TRBJ1-5,TRBV5-6,NA,TGTGCCATCAGAATCATGGCAGGGTTTAGCAATCAGCCCCAGCATTTT,CAIRIMAGFSNQPQHF
NA,TRBJ2-5,TRBV6-5,NA,TGTGCCAGCAGTTACGGGGCCGTCCAAGAGACCCAGTACTTC,CASSYGAVQETQYF
few,TRBJ2-5,TRBV7-2,NA,TGTGCCAGCAGCTTAGTTATACGGGACTCCGAGACCCAGTACTTC,CASSLVIRDSETQYF
few,TRBJ1-2,TRBV24-1,TRBD1,TGTGCCACCAGTGATCCCCGAAACACAGGGACAGGTGGCTACACCTTC,CATSDPRNTGTGGYTF
NA,TRBJ2-1,TRBV7-9,TRBD1,TGTGCCAGCAGCCTGACAGGGGTCCCCTACAATGAGCAGTTCTTC,CASSLTGVPYNEQFF
NA,TRBJ1-2,TRBV4-2,NA,TGTGCCAGCAGCCAAGTAGAACAGAGCTCGGAAGGCTACACCTTC,CASSQVEQSSEGYTF
many,TRBJ2-4,TRBV5-1,NA,TGCGCCAGCAGCTTGGGCCGGGTTCCCAAAAACATTCAGTACTTC,CASSLGRVPKNIQYF
many,TRBJ2-3,TRBV24-1,NA,TGTGCCACCAGTGACTCGGGACTTTTGACGCAGTATTTT,CATSDSGLLTQYF
few,TRBJ1-3,TRBV5-1,NA,TGCGCCAGCAGCTTGGATGGTTCAAACACCATATATTTT,CASSLDGSNTIYF
few,TRBJ2-7,TRBV5-1,TRBD2,TGCGCCAGCAGGATAGCGGGGCAGAGCTCCTACGAGCAGTACTTC,CASRIAGQSSYEQYF
NA,TRBJ1-4,TRBV20-1,TRBD1,TGCAGTGCTAGAGACAGGGGGCCGATTAATGAAAAACTGTTTTTT,CSARDRGPINEKLFF
few,TRBJ2-1,TRBV29-1,TRBD1,TGCAGCGTTGAAGGGGACAGGGGGCAAAATGAGCAGTTCTTC,CSVEGDRGQNEQFF
few,TRBJ2-2,TRBV12-3/TRBV12-4,TRBD1,TGTGCCAGCAGTTCCCTGACAGGGACCGGGGAGCTGTTTTTT,CASSSLTGTGELFF
few,TRBJ1-1,TRBV15,NA,TGTGCCACCAGCAGGGACGATTTGGAGAACACTGAAGCTTTCTTT,CATSRDDLENTEAFF
few,TRBJ1-6,TRBV20-1,NA,TGCAGTGCTAGAGTCTTCCAGGGTCGACATTCACCCCTCCACTTT,CSARVFQGRHSPLHF